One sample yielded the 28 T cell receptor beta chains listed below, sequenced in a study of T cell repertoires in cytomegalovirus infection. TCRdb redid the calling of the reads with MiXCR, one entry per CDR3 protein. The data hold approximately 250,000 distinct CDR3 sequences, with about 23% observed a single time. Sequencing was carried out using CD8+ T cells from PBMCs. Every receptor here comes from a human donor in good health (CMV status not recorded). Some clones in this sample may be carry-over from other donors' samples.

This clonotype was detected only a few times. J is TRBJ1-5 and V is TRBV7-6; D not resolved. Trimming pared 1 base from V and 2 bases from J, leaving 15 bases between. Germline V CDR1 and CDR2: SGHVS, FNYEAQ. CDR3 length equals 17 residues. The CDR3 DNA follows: TGTGCCAGCAGCTTAGACGAACTCGGTCGGGGCAATCAGCCCCAGCATTTT. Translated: CASSLDELGRGNQPQHF.

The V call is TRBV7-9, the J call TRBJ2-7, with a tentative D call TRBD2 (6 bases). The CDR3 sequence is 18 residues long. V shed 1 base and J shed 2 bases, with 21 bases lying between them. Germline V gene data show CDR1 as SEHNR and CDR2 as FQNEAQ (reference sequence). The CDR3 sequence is CASSLDYGTLGIPYEQYF. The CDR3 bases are TGTGCCAGCAGCTTAGACTACGGGACTCTAGGGATCCCCTACGAGCAGTACTTC.

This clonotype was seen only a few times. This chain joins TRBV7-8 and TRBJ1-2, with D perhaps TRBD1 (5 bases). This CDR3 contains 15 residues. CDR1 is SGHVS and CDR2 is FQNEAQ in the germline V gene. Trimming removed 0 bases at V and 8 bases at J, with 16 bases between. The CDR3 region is CASSLALGGGGGYTF. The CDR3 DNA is TGTGCCAGCAGCTTAGCGCTTGGGGGTGGCGGGGGCTACACCTTC.

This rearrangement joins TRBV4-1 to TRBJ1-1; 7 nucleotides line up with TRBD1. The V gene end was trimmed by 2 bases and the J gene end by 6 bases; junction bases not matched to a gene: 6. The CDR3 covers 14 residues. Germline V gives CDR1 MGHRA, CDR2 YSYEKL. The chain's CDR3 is CASSQLQGRAEAFF. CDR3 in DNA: TGCGCCAGCAGCCAACTACAGGGGCGGGCTGAAGCTTTCTTT.

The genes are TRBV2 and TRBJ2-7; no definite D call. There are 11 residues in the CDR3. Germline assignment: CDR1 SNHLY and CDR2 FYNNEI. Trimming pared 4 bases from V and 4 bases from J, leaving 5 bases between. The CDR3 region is CASSAGYEQYF. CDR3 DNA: TGTGCCAGCAGTGCTGGGTACGAGCAGTACTTC. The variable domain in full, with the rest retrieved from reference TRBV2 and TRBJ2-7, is EPEVTQTPSHQVTQMGQEVILRCVPISNHLYFYWYRQILGQKVEFLVSFYNNEISEKSEIFDDQFSVERPDGSNFTLKIRSTKLEDSAMYFCASSAGYEQYFGPGTRLTVT.

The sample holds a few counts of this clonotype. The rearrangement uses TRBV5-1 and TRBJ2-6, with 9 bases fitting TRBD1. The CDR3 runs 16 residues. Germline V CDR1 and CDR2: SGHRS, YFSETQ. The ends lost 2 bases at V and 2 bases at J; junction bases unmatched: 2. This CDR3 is CASSLQGAPGANVLTF. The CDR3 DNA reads TGCGCCAGCAGCTTACAGGGGGCCCCTGGGGCCAACGTCCTGACTTTC.

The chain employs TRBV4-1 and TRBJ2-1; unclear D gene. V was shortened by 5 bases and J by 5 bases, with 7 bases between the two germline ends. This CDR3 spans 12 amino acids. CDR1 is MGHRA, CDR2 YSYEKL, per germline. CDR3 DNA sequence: TGCGCCAGCAGCTCCAACAACAATGAGCAGTTCTTC. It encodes CASSSNNNEQFF.

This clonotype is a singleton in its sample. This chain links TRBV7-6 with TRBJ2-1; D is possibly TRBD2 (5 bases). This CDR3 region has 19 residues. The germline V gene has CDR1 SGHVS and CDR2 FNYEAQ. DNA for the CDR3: TGTGCGAGCGGCAATCCCGCGGGTTACCCTATGAGCTCCTACAATGAGCAGTTCTTC. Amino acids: CASGNPAGYPMSSYNEQFF.

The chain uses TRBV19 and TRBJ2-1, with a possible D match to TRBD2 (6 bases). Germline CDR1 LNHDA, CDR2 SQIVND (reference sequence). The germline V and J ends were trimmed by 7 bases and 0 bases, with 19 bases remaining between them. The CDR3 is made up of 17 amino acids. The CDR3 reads CASNLNGGASSYNEQFF. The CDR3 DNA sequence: TGTGCCAGTAACCTAAACGGCGGGGCAAGCTCCTACAATGAGCAGTTCTTC.

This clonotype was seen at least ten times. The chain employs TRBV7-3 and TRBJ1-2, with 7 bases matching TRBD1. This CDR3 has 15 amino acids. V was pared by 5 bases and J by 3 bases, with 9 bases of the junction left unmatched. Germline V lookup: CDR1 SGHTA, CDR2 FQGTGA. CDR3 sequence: CASSPKGGTDYGYTF. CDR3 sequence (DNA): TGTGCCAGCAGCCCAAAAGGCGGGACAGACTATGGCTACACCTTC.

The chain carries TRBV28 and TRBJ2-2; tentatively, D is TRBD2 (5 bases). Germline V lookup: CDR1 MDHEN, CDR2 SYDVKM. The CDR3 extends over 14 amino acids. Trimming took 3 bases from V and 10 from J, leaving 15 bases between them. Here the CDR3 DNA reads TGTGCCAGCAGTTTTAGGTTGCTAGCCGAGGAGCTGTTTTTT. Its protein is CASSFRLLAEELFF.

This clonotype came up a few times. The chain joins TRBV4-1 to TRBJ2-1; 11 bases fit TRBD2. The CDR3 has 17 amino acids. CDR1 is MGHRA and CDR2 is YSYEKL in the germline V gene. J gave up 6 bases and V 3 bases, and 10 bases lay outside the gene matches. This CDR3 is CASSQGLIAGGINEQFF. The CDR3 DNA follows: TGCGCCAGCAGCCAGGGATTAATAGCGGGGGGGATCAATGAGCAGTTCTTC.

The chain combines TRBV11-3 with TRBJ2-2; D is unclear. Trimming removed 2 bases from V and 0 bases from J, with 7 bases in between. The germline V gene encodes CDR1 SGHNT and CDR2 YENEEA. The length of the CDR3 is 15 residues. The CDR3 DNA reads TGTGCCAGCAGCTTAAACAACCCGAACACCGGGGAGCTGTTTTTT. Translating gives CASSLNNPNTGELFF. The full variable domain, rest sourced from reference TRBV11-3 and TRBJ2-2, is EAGVVQSPRYKIIEKKQPVAFWCNPISGHNTLYWYLQNLGQGPELLIRYENEEAVDDSQLPKDRFSAERLKGVDSTLKIQPAELGDSAVYLCASSLNNPNTGELFFGEGSRLTVL.

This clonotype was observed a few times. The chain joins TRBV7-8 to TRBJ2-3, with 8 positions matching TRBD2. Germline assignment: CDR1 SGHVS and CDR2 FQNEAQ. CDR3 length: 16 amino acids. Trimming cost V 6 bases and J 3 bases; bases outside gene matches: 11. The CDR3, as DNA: TGTGCCAGCAGGCCGTCGGGGGTAGCGGGGACAGATACGCAGTATTTT. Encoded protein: CASRPSGVAGTDTQYF.

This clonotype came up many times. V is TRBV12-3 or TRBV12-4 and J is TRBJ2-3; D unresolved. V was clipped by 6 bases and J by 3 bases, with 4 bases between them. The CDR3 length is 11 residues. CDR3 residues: CASSLTDTQYF. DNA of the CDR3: TGTGCCAGCAGCTTAACAGATACGCAGTATTTT.

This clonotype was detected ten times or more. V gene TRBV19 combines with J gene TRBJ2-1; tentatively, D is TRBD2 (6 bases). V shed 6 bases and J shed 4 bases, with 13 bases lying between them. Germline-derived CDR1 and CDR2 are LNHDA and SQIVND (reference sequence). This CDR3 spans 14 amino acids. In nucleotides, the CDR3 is TGTGCCAGTAGCTTCGGGAGTCGGTACAATGAGCAGTTCTTC. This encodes CASSFGSRYNEQFF.

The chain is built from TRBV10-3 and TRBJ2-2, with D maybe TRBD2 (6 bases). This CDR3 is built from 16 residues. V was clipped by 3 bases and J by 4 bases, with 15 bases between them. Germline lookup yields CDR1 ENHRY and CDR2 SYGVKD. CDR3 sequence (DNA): TGTGCCATCAGTGAACGGGAGTCCAGGACCACCGGGGAGCTGTTTTTT. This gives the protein CAISERESRTTGELFF.

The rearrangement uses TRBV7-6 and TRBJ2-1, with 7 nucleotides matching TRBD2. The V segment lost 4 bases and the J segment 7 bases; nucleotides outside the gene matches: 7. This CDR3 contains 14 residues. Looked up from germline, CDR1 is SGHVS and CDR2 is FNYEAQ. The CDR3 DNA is TGTGCCAGCAGCTCTGGAGCGGGGTGGAATGAGCAGTTCTTC. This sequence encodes CASSSGAGWNEQFF. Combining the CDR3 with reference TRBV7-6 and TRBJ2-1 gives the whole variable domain GAGVSQSPRYKVTKRGQDVALRCDPISGHVSLYWYRQALGQGPEFLTYFNYEAQQDKSGLPNDRFSAERPEGSISTLTIQRTEQRDSAMYRCASSSGAGWNEQFFGPGTRLTVL.

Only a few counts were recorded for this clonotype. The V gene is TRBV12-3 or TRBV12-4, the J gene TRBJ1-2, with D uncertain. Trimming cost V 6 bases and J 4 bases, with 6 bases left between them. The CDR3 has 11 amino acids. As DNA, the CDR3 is TGTGCCAGCAGCCCCCTCTATGGCTACACCTTC. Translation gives CASSPLYGYTF.

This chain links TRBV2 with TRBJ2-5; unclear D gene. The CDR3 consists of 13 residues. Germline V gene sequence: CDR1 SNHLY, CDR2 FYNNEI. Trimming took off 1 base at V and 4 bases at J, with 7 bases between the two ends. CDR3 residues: CASSEGRLETQYF. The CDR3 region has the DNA TGTGCCAGCAGTGAAGGACGGTTAGAGACCCAGTACTTC. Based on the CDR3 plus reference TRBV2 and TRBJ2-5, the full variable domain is EPEVTQTPSHQVTQMGQEVILRCVPISNHLYFYWYRQILGQKVEFLVSFYNNEISEKSEIFDDQFSVERPDGSNFTLKIRSTKLEDSAMYFCASSEGRLETQYFGPGTRLLVL.

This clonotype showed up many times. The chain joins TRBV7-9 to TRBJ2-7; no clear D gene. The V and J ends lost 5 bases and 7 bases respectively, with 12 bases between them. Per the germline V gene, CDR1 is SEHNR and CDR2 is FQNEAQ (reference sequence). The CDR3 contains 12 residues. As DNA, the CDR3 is TGTGCCAGCAGCCAGCACCCCCGGGAGCAGTACTTC. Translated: CASSQHPREQYF.

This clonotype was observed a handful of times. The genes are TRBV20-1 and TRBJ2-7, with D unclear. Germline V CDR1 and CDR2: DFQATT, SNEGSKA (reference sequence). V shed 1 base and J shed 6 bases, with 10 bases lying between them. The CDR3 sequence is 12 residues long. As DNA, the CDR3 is TGCAGTGCTAGAGGCGAATGGGGCGAGCAGTACTTC. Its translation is CSARGEWGEQYF.

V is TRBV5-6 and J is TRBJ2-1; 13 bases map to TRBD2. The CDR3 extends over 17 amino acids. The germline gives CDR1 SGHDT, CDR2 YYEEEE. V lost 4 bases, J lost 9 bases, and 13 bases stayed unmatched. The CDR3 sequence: CASSLGTSGEWGGEQFF. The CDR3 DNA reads TGTGCCAGCAGCCTCGGGACTAGCGGGGAGTGGGGTGGTGAGCAGTTCTTC.

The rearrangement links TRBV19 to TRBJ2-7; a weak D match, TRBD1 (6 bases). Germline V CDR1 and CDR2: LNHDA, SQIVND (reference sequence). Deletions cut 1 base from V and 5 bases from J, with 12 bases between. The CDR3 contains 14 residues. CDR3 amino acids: CASSIAGRGHEQYF. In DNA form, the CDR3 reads TGTGCCAGTAGTATAGCGGGCAGGGGCCACGAGCAGTACTTC.

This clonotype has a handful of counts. CDR3 sequence: CASSEWREGNQPQHF. The CDR3 nucleotides are TGTGCCAGCAGTGAATGGAGGGAGGGGAATCAGCCCCAGCATTTT. The chain couples TRBV2 to TRBJ1-5, with TRBD1 as a possible D gene (5 bases). V lost 2 bases and J 4 bases, leaving 12 bases between the germline ends. This CDR3 spans 15 amino acids. Germline V CDR1 and CDR2: SNHLY, FYNNEI.

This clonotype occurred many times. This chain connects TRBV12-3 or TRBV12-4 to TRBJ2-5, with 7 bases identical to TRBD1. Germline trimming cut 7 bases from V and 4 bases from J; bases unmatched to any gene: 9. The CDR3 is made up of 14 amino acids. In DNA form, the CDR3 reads TGTGCCAGCAAAAGGACAGGAACCCGAGAGACCCAGTACTTC. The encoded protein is CASKRTGTRETQYF.

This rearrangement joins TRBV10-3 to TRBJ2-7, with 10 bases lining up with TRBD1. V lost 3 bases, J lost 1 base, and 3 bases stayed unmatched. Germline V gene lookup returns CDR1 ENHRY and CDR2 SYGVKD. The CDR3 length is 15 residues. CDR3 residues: CAISDGGQGSYEQYF. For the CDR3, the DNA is TGTGCCATCAGTGACGGGGGACAGGGGTCCTACGAGCAGTACTTC.

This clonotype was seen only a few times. CDR3 bases: TGTGCCAGCAGTTTACTCCGGGACAGCCATCAGCCCCAGCATTTT. This gives the protein CASSLLRDSHQPQHF. This chain links TRBV28 with TRBJ1-5, with 7 nucleotides matching TRBD1. CDR1 is MDHEN, CDR2 SYDVKM, per germline. This CDR3 has 15 residues. The trim removed 2 bases at V and 5 bases at J, leaving 6 bases unmatched. Full variable domain (missing parts from reference TRBV28 and TRBJ1-5): DVKVTQSSRYLVKRTGEKVFLECVQDMDHENMFWYRQDPGLGLRLIYFSYDVKMKEKGDIPEGYSVSREKKERFSLILESASTNQTSMYLCASSLLRDSHQPQHFGDGTRLSIL.